This T cell receptor (beta chain) emerged from a study of radiotherapy plus CTLA-4 blockade in lung cancer listed by TCRdb under 2018. Regarding the complete study: Objective responses occurred in around 20% of enrolled patients, and 30% to 35% achieved disease control. What the research found in general, with its limitations: The strongest predictors of response, as reported, were early dynamic changes in blood T cell clones along with a rise in serum interferon-beta after radiation. After treatment with radiotherapy and ipilimumab, TCR clones that came from tumors expanded in the peripheral blood.

Taken from the germline V gene, the CDR1 and CDR2 loops are SGDLS and YYNGEE. V lost 0 bases and J lost 5 bases, and the count of bases not matched to a germline gene is 5. CDR3 length: 14 amino acids, cysteine to phenylalanine. Only the CDR3 region is kept as DNA, spanning 42 bases read in frame from base 1. The method was the immunoSEQ multiplex PCR assay. TCRdb holds this immuneACCESS table with in-frame rearrangements only. Some clones are missing; in checked studies, unresolved V genes explain under half, and the rest has no known cause. The sample table holds about 120,000 clones, of which roughly 86% were seen once. The ten largest clones take up approximately 3.5% of the sample. The study evaluated CTLA-4 blockade (ipilimumab) given together with focal radiation therapy in patients who had chemo-refractory metastatic non-small-cell lung cancer. A few counts support this clone. The antigen this receptor binds is unknown. Base quality data are lacking; no much larger clone is found one base away.

This sequence originates from a human donor with non-small cell lung cancer that progressed on radiotherapy plus ipilimumab. Some clones in this sample may be carry-over from other donors' samples. This chain joins TRBV9 to TRBJ2-7; TRBD2 fits 7 bases in the junction. This specimen consisted of peripheral blood, obtained from a patient treated with radiotherapy plus ipilimumab. The CDR3 region: CASSVGPTSNEQYF. The nucleotide sequence reads as follows: TGTGCCAGCAGCGTAGGACCGACTAGCAACGAGCAGTACTTC.